The clone carrying this T cell receptor (beta chain) has ten or more counts. Its antigen remains unidentified. Regions amplified from RNA transcripts were the TCR beta CDR3 regions. The primer set for the first-round RT-PCR of the TCR CDR3 was HTBI. TCRdb fed the multiplex PCR reads into MiXCR, producing one record per CDR3 protein. This table holds some 560,000 distinct CDR3 sequences, around 16% found once. The data originate from a study of T cells in Graves' hyperthyroidism and ophthalmopathy. Study-wide context: At initial diagnosis, before any treatment had begun, peripheral blood was obtained.

Notes on the study in general: Stable hyperthyroidism was separated from ophthalmopathy by a model based on 13 V-J features.

Germline lookup yields CDR1 SEHNR and CDR2 FQNEAQ (reference sequence). This CDR3 contains 17 residues. V was pared by 5 bases and J by 7 bases, with 13 bases of the junction left unmatched. The sequencing sample was made of blood. V and J are TRBV7-9 and TRBJ2-1; 11 positions match TRBD2. This TCR derives from a woman aged 25 to 45 with Graves' hyperthyroidism. Here the CDR3 reads CASSLHVTSGSTNEQFF. CDR3 sequence (DNA): TGTGCCAGCAGCCTCCACGTAACTAGCGGGAGTACGAATGAGCAGTTCTTC.